This is a list of T cell receptor beta chains from one sample in a study of blood T cell repertoires in COVID-19. The method was immunoSEQ multiplex PCR; TCRdb's version includes in-frame clones alone and lacks a portion of them. The sample holds 350,000 to 400,000 clones, around 89% seen once. Sequenced material: peripheral blood. The source of these receptors is a man in his late teens or twenties with active or convalescent COVID-19. Each CDR3 is given with its conserved first and last residue. D genes are given only for firm matches. Expanded clones are given a class, and other clones once, few, many or no size at all.

.	.	TRBV13	TRBJ2-2	CASSLGGTYTGELFF	TGTGCCAGCAGCTTAGGCGGGACTTACACCGGGGAGCTGTTTTTT
TRBD2	.	TRBV18	TRBJ2-3	CASSPIPSGSTDTQYF	TGTGCCAGCTCACCGATCCCTAGCGGGAGCACAGATACGCAGTATTTT
.	.	TRBV27	TRBJ2-3	CASSHSSTDTQYF	TGTGCCAGCAGCCATTCAAGCACAGATACGCAGTATTTT
.	.	TRBV11-2	TRBJ1-4	CASSPGGTATNEKLFF	TGTGCCAGCAGCCCCGGGGGGACCGCAACTAATGAAAAACTGTTTTTT
.	.	TRBV29-1	TRBJ1-1	CSAPGQSTEAFF	TGCAGCGCTCCCGGACAATCCACTGAAGCTTTCTTT
.	.	TRBV6-2/TRBV6-3	TRBJ1-1	CASSSRGRGVNTEAFF	TGTGCCAGCAGTTCTAGGGGTAGAGGAGTGAACACTGAAGCTTTCTTT
TRBD2	.	TRBV7-9	TRBJ2-3	CASSSTRLAGGADTQYF	TGTGCCAGCAGCTCCACCCGACTAGCGGGGGGAGCAGATACGCAGTATTTT
.	.	TRBV21-1	TRBJ1-3	CASSKFPPDRHSGNTIYF	TGTGCCAGCAGCAAATTTCCCCCGGATCGACACTCTGGAAACACCATATATTTT
TRBD2	.	TRBV11-2	TRBJ2-5	CASSPVLPSGKETQYF	TGTGCCAGCAGCCCCGTTCTTCCTAGCGGAAAAGAGACCCAGTACTTC
.	.	TRBV18	TRBJ1-3	CAAKPAAGLRGNTIYF	TGTGCCGCTAAACCGGCCGCGGGTCTGCGTGGAAACACCATATATTTT
.	.	TRBV7-6	TRBJ1-1	CASSSQVGAGAEAFF	TGTGCCAGCAGCTCACAGGTCGGGGCGGGGGCTGAAGCTTTCTTT
.	.	TRBV7-2	TRBJ1-1	CASRALNTEAFF	TGTGCCAGCAGAGCATTGAACACTGAAGCTTTCTTT
.	.	TRBV2	TRBJ1-2	CASRAAWEPNYGYTF	TGTGCCAGCAGGGCCGCGTGGGAGCCGAACTATGGCTACACCTTC
TRBD2	.	TRBV27	TRBJ2-3	CASRASGRGGQDTQYF	TGTGCCAGCAGGGCCTCAGGGCGGGGGGGCCAAGATACGCAGTATTTT
TRBD1	.	TRBV9	TRBJ1-5	CASSETGVGQPQHF	TGTGCCAGCAGCGAGACAGGGGTTGGGCAGCCCCAGCATTTT
TRBD1	.	TRBV7-3	TRBJ2-3	CASSSGQGVDTQYF	TGTGCCAGCAGCTCGGGACAGGGGGTGGATACGCAGTATTTT
TRBD1	.	TRBV18	TRBJ2-7	CASSPWDSAYEQYF	TGTGCCAGCTCACCATGGGACAGCGCCTACGAGCAGTACTTC
TRBD2	.	TRBV4-1	TRBJ2-5	CASSQAGVGTSGIETQYF	TGCGCCAGCAGCCAAGCTGGAGTCGGGACTAGCGGGATCGAGACCCAGTACTTC
.	.	TRBV6-5	TRBJ2-7	CATRPTAGTSYEQYF	TGTGCCACCAGACCAACCGCCGGGACTTCCTACGAGCAGTACTTC
TRBD1	.	TRBV7-9	TRBJ2-7	CASSPRGTGGSYEQYF	TGTGCCAGCAGCCCACGAGGGACAGGGGGAAGCTACGAGCAGTACTTC
.	once	TRBV7-2	TRBJ1-2	CASSLASGDYGYTF	TGTGCCAGCAGCTTAGCCAGCGGTGACTATGGCTACACCTTC
.	.	TRBV10-2	TRBJ1-2	CASSESIGGAYGYTF	TGCGCCAGCAGTGAGTCGATCGGGGGAGCCTATGGCTACACCTTC
.	few	TRBV7-2	TRBJ2-7	CASSFGSLSYEQYF	TGTGCCAGCAGCTTTGGTAGTCTTTCCTACGAGCAGTACTTC
.	few	TRBV27	TRBJ1-1	CASSLLPGVVNTEAFF	TGTGCCAGCAGTTTACTTCCGGGGGTGGTTAACACTGAAGCTTTCTTT
.	.	TRBV5-1	TRBJ1-6	CASSSADNSPLHF	TGCGCCAGCAGCTCCGCGGATAATTCACCCCTCCACTTT
TRBD2	.	TRBV20-1	TRBJ2-3	CSASRTSGGTDTQYF	TGCAGTGCTAGTAGGACTAGCGGAGGCACAGATACGCAGTATTTT
TRBD2	.	TRBV6-2/TRBV6-3	TRBJ2-1	CASSYSGSYNEQFF	TGTGCCAGCAGTTACAGCGGGAGCTACAATGAGCAGTTCTTC
.	once	TRBV19	TRBJ2-3	CASSRSITSTDTQYF	TGTGCCAGTAGTCGAAGTATTACTAGCACAGATACGCAGTATTTT
.	few	TRBV7-8	TRBJ2-7	CASSLQDSGEQYF	TGTGCCAGCAGCTTACAGGACAGTGGCGAGCAGTACTTC
TRBD1	.	TRBV29-1	TRBJ1-2	CSGLEGQGGYTF	TGCAGCGGGCTAGAGGGACAGGGAGGCTACACCTTC
TRBD1	.	TRBV3-1/TRBV3-2	TRBJ2-2	CASSQGPWTGVNTGELFF	TGTGCCAGCAGCCAAGGCCCCTGGACAGGGGTGAACACCGGGGAGCTGTTTTTT
.	.	TRBV6-5	TRBJ1-6	CASSGTGNNSPLHF	TGTGCCAGCAGCGGAACAGGGAATAATTCACCCCTCCACTTT
.	.	TRBV4-3	TRBJ2-7	CASSPTQGYEQYF	TGCGCCAGCAGCCCCACTCAGGGATACGAGCAGTACTTC
.	.	TRBV27	TRBJ1-2	CASSLSFAGEYGYTF	TGTGCCAGCAGTTTATCGTTTGCAGGGGAGTATGGCTACACCTTC
.	.	TRBV5-1	TRBJ2-3	CASSLSGDTQYF	TGCGCCAGCAGCCTTAGCGGAGATACGCAGTATTTT
.	.	TRBV5-1	TRBJ2-7	CASSFRALPSYEQYF	TGCGCCAGCAGCTTCAGGGCACTACCCTCCTACGAGCAGTACTTC
TRBD2	once	TRBV4-1	TRBJ2-7	CASSQGTSSYEQYF	TGCGCCAGCAGCCAAGGGACTAGCAGCTACGAGCAGTACTTC
TRBD2	once	TRBV9	TRBJ2-3	CASSVAPSGRAGDTQYF	TGTGCCAGCAGCGTAGCGCCTAGCGGGAGGGCCGGGGATACGCAGTATTTT
.	.	TRBV11-2	TRBJ1-1	CASSPAPGFGAFF	TGTGCCAGCAGCCCAGCCCCAGGGTTCGGGGCTTTCTTT
.	.	TRBV14	TRBJ1-6	CASSPVFNSPLHF	TGTGCCAGCAGCCCCGTATTTAATTCACCCCTCCACTTT
TRBD1	.	TRBV28	TRBJ1-1	CASPRQGAAFTEAFF	TGTGCCAGCCCAAGACAGGGGGCGGCTTTCACTGAAGCTTTCTTT
.	.	TRBV19	TRBJ1-5	CASSILAASNQPQHF	TGTGCCAGTAGTATTTTGGCGGCTAGCAATCAGCCCCAGCATTTT
.	.	TRBV6-5	TRBJ2-7	CASSYSEVYEQYF	TGTGCCAGCAGCTACTCGGAGGTTTACGAGCAGTACTTC
.	once	TRBV11-2	TRBJ2-3	CASSLAPADTQYF	TGTGCCAGCAGCTTAGCCCCAGCAGATACGCAGTATTTT
TRBD2	.	TRBV7-8	TRBJ2-7	CASSPYHGLADYEQYF	TGTGCCAGCAGCCCATACCACGGGCTAGCGGACTACGAGCAGTACTTC
.	.	TRBV28	TRBJ2-7	CASSLGDWRHEQYF	TGTGCCAGCAGTTTAGGGGACTGGCGCCACGAGCAGTACTTC